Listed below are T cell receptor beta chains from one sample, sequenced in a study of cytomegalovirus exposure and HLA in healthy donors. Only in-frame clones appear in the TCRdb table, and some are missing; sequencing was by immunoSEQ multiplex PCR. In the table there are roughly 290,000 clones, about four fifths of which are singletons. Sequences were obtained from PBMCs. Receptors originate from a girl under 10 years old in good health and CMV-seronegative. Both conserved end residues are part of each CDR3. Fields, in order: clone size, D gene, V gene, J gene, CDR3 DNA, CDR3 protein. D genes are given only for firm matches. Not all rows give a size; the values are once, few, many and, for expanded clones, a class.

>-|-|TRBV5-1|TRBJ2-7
TGCGCCAGCAGCGGAACAGGCGAGCAGTACTTC
CASSGTGEQYF
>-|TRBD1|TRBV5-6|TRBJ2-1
TGTGCCAGCAGCTGGGGGACAGGGGGATCCTACAATGAGCAGTTCTTC
CASSWGTGGSYNEQFF
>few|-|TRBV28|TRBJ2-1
TGTGCCAGCACCCTGGGGGGAAATTGGGGTGAGCAGTTCTTC
CASTLGGNWGEQFF
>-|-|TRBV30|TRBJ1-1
TGTGCCTGGGCCGTAGAGGCCTACCTCAGAGATCAAAAAGCTTTCTTT
CAWAVEAYLRDQKAFF
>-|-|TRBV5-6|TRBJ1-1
TGTGCCAGCAGCTTGGCCTTGGGGGCAGGGCTTCCGGCTTTCTTT
CASSLALGAGLPAFF
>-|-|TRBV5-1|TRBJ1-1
TGCGCCAGCAGCCCCAAGGGAGGTTTCACTGAAGCTTTCTTT
CASSPKGGFTEAFF
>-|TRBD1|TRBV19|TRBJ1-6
TGTGCCAGTAGTACCTCGGACAGGAGCTCCTATAATTCACCCCTCCACTTT
CASSTSDRSSYNSPLHF
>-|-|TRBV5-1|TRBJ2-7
TGCGCCAGCAGCTTCCTCGATCGGTTCGGAGACCACGAGCAGTACTTC
CASSFLDRFGDHEQYF
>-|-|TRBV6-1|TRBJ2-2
TGTGCCAGCAGTTGGGGACAATCGAACACCGGGGAGCTGTTTTTT
CASSWGQSNTGELFF
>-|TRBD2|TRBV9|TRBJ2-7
TGTGCCAGCAGCGCCGGGGGGTTGGACGGATCCTACGAGCAGTACTTC
CASSAGGLDGSYEQYF
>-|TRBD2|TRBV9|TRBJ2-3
TGTGCCAGCAGCGTTGGACTAGCGGCCACAGATACGCAGTATTTT
CASSVGLAATDTQYF
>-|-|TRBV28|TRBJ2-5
TGTGCCAGCAGTCCCGGTAACGGGAAACCCTACCAAGAGACCCAGTACTTC
CASSPGNGKPYQETQYF
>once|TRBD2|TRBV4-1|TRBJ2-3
TGCGCCAGCAGCCCCATAGCGGGGGGCCGCACAGATACGCAGTATTTT
CASSPIAGGRTDTQYF
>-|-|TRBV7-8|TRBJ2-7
TGTGCCAGCAGCTTAGAAGGGCTTAGCGCCTACGAGCAGTACTTC
CASSLEGLSAYEQYF
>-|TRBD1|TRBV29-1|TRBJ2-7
TGCAGCGTTGACGGGGTGTCGGACAGGCCGTCCTACGAGCAGTACTTC
CSVDGVSDRPSYEQYF
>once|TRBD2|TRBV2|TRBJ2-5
TGTGCCAGCACAGAGCTGGGACTAGCGGGAGGAGAGACCCAGTACTTC
CASTELGLAGGETQYF
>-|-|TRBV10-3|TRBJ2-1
TGTGCCATCAGTGGAGGTAGTTCGGATGAGCAGTTCTTC
CAISGGSSDEQFF
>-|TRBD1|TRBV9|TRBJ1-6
TGTGCCAGCAGCCCGACGGACAGGGGGCATTCACCCCTCCACTTT
CASSPTDRGHSPLHF
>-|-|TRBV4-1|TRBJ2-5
TGCGCCAGCAGCCAAGATTCCAGGGAGGTATGGGAGACCCAGTACTTC
CASSQDSREVWETQYF
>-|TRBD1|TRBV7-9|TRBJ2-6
TGTGCCAGCAGCTTAGCGCCGGAGACAGGGGGCGCTGGGGCCAACGTCCTGACTTTC
CASSLAPETGGAGANVLTF
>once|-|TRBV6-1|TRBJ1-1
TGTGCCAGCAAAGTTCGGGGAACTGAAGCTTTCTTT
CASKVRGTEAFF
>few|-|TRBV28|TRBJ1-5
TGTGCCAGCTCGGGAGGATATCAGCCCCAGCATTTT
CASSGGYQPQHF
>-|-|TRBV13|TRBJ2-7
TGTGCCAGCAGCTTTATACTATCCTACGAGCAGTACTTC
CASSFILSYEQYF
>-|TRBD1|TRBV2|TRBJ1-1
TGTGCCAGCAGAGCCACCTCCAGGGGGCCTGAAGCTTTCTTT
CASRATSRGPEAFF
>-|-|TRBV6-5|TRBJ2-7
TGTGCCAGCAGTTACTCGGCGGGCTACGAGCAGTACTTC
CASSYSAGYEQYF
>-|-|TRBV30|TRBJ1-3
TGTGCAGTACAGAGCTCTGGAAACACCATATATTTT
CAVQSSGNTIYF
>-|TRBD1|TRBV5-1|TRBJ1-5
TGCGCCAGCAGCGGAACAGGGGATTGGAATCAGCCCCAGCATTTT
CASSGTGDWNQPQHF
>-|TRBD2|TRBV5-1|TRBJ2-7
TGCGCCAGCAGCTTGGGCAGCGGGAGCTACGAGCAGTACTTC
CASSLGSGSYEQYF